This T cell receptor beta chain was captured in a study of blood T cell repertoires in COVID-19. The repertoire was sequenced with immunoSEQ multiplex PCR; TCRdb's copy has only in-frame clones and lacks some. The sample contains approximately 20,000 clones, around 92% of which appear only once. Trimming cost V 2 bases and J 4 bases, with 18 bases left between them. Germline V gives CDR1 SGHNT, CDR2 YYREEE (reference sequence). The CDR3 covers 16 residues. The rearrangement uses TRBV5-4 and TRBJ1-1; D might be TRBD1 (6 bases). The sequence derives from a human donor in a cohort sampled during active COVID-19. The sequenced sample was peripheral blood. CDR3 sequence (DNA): TGTGCCAGCAGCTTACAGGGACGGGTGGGGGCCACTGAAGCTTTCTTT. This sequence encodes CASSLQGRVGATEAFF.